The next 5 T cell receptor beta chains were all read from a single sample in a study of OX40 agonist ivuxolimab in advanced cancers. This table comes from immunoSEQ multiplex PCR, and its TCRdb copy is limited to in-frame clones, with some not included. Here the sample spans roughly 12,000 clones, less than 90% being singletons. Sequenced here: CD4+ or CD8+ T cells sorted from blood, sampled in a trial of the OX40 agonist ivuxolimab. Source of these receptors: an adult with an advanced solid tumor such as melanoma, head and neck, liver or kidney cancer.

The genes are TRBV19 and TRBJ1-5; D uncertain. The germline V gene has CDR1 LNHDA and CDR2 SQIVND (reference sequence). The V gene lost 3 bases and the J gene lost 3 bases, with 9 bases spanning the gap. This CDR3 spans 14 amino acids. CDR3 in DNA: TGTGCCAGTAGTATCCGCGACTCCAATCAGCCCCAGCATTTT. Translation gives CASSIRDSNQPQHF.

This rearrangement joins TRBV4-2 to TRBJ2-3; 12 bases align to TRBD2. The germline V gene has CDR1 LGHNA and CDR2 YNFKEQ. The V and J ends lost 0 bases and 4 bases, in that order; junction bases with no gene match: 5. The length of the CDR3 is 17 residues. The CDR3 is CASSQDSASGGADTQYF. DNA for the CDR3: TGTGCCAGCAGCCAAGATTCGGCTAGCGGGGGGGCAGATACGCAGTATTTT.

V gene TRBV7-3 combines with J gene TRBJ2-5; 11 bases agree with TRBD2. This CDR3 contains 16 residues. Germline V gene data show CDR1 as SGHTA and CDR2 as FQGTGA. Germline trimming cut 2 bases from V and 4 bases from J; bases unmatched to any gene: 6. The CDR3 DNA reads TGTGCCAGCAGCTTAGGCGTAGCGGGGGGGCCAGAGACCCAGTACTTC. Amino acids: CASSLGVAGGPETQYF.

The rearrangement links TRBV19 to TRBJ1-1; D uncertain. CDR3 size: 12 residues. The V end was cut by 4 bases, the J end by 1 base, with 4 bases between. Germline V gene lookup returns CDR1 LNHDA and CDR2 SQIVND (reference sequence). The CDR3 here is CASSTPNTEAFF. The CDR3 nucleotides are TGTGCCAGTAGTACACCGAACACTGAAGCTTTCTTT.

The genes are TRBV29-1 and TRBJ2-7, with a weak D call TRBD1 (5 bases). Germline CDR1 and CDR2: SQVTM and ANQGSEA. V lost 2 bases and J 0 bases, leaving 14 bases between the germline ends. CDR3 length: 15 amino acids. CDR3 sequence reads: CSVETVGLSSYEQYF. The DNA of the CDR3 is TGCAGCGTTGAAACGGTGGGGCTAAGCTCCTACGAGCAGTACTTC.